The T cell receptor beta chain described here comes from a study of shared clonotypes between healthy human individuals. Assay: immunoSEQ multiplex PCR; the TCRdb copy retains only in-frame clones and omits some. The sample has around 100,000 clones; roughly two thirds are singletons. This CDR3 has 16 residues. The trim removed 8 bases at V and 6 bases at J, leaving 17 bases unmatched. Germline CDR1 reads MDHEN; CDR2 reads SYDVKM. Sequenced sample: memory CD8+ T cells sorted from blood. Subset indicated: CD45RO+ cells pooled with CCR7-negative TemRA cells. The V and J genes are TRBV28 and TRBJ2-3, with TRBD2 identical over 7 bases. The sequence was obtained from a man younger than 45 in good health. In nucleotides, the CDR3 is TGTGCCAGCTCCCCGGGTGGGGGAGGGTCTCGCGATACGCAGTATTTT. This codes for CASSPGGGGSRDTQYF.